The entry that follows covers one TCR beta chain sequence. No antigen is known for it. One base away there is no much larger clone; base qualities are not given. This record belongs to a study of blood T cell repertoires in COVID-19 (dated by TCRdb to 2020 to 2022). With respect to the entire study: Collaborator samples came from the United States, Italy and Spain and covered acute and convalescent phases of COVID-19. The material from the prospective study consisted of cDNA or gDNA derived from T cells, B-cell-depleted T cells, or PBMCs. The dataset comprised deeply sampled blood TCRbeta repertoires from subjects exposed to, actively infected with, or recovered from COVID-19. HLA class I and class II types, where available, came from metadata supplied by the sample provider rather than from assay-based typing. Sample metadata almost always included a de-identified subject ID, COVID-19 status, age in years and sex. The samples were drawn from two sources: the first 160 participants of the ongoing ImmuneRACE study, and 950 to 1,500 subjects contributed by 6 global collaborators. The repertoires were released in a freely available public database meant as a resource for research on the immune response to SARS-CoV-2. Summary of the overall study and its limitations: The amount of clinical and demographic metadata varied by source and participant and was provided uncurated.

Trimmed from V: 4 bases; trimmed from J: 3 bases; junction bases lacking a gene match: 5. The germline V gene provides CDR1 MNHEY and CDR2 SVGAGI. There are 15 amino acids in the CDR3, from cysteine to phenylalanine inclusive. Only the CDR3 DNA stays, 45 bases, in frame from base 1. Collaborating institutions collected whole blood in K2EDTA tubes following their own protocols. Collaborator samples were shipped for TCRbeta analysis as frozen whole blood, isolated PBMCs, or DNA extracted from either sample type. TCRbeta CDR3 regions were amplified from genomic DNA using the immunoSEQ Assay, a bias-controlled multiplex PCR. The authors' pipeline ran thus. Within the assay, amplification of reference gene primers was used to estimate how many nucleated cells each sample contained. To quantify the absolute abundance of each unique TCRbeta CDR3 rearrangement, sequence reads were collapsed and filtered. For each sample, productive Simpson clonality was calculated as the square root of Simpson's diversity index over productive rearrangements. TCRdb re-hosts the immuneACCESS table, in-frame sequences only. Its copies lack some clones; in the studies checked, an unresolved V gene accounts for under half of them, and the cause for the rest is not known. From that table come the V and J calls and clone size; the DNA was used to work out D and trimming. The sample yields 100,000 or so clones; around 87% were counted once. 3% of the sample comes from the top ten.

The V gene is TRBV6-5 and the J gene is TRBJ2-1, with 8 middle bases fitting TRBD1. Sample: peripheral blood. The clonotype comes from a man aged 45-65 years with active or convalescent COVID-19. CDR3 loop: CASSSDRGGYNEQFF. The nucleotide sequence is TGTGCCAGCAGTTCAGACAGGGGTGGCTACAATGAGCAGTTCTTC.